The 8 T cell receptor beta chains below all came from one sample that was sequenced in a study of chemoradiotherapy in HPV16-positive cancers. Assay used: immunoSEQ multiplex PCR; TCRdb lists only in-frame clones, some missing. The sample shows about 14,000 clones, 65% to 75% of them seen only once. This material was acquired from a patient who underwent chemoradiotherapy. The receptors were sampled from a human donor with HPV-associated anogenital cancer.

In its sample, this clone was seen once. The CDR3 coding sequence is TGTGCCAGCAGCGAGGCGGTCCTAGGGCGCGAGCAGTACTTC. As protein: CASSEAVLGREQYF. The chain has TRBV9 and TRBJ2-7; the D is unclear. CDR3 length: 14 residues. In germline, CDR1 is SGDLS, CDR2 YYNGEE. V dropped 3 bases and J dropped 6 bases, with 16 bases sitting between them.

The CDR3, as DNA: TGTGCCAGCAGTTGGGAGGGGGCGAACACTGAAGCTTTCTTT. Amino acid sequence: CASSWEGANTEAFF. The chain has TRBV6-6 and TRBJ1-1; 7 positions agree with TRBD1. V lost 4 bases to trimming and J lost 1 base; unmatched junction nucleotides: 3. Germline CDR1 is MNHNY and CDR2 is SVGAGI (reference sequence). The CDR3 loop spans 14 amino acids.

This clone was observed a few times. The chain recombines TRBV5-8 with TRBJ2-1; possible D gene TRBD1, 6 bases. V lost 0 bases, J lost 8 bases, and 6 bases lay in between. Germline CDR1 and CDR2: SGHTS and YDEGEE. The CDR3 is made up of 12 amino acids. In DNA, the CDR3 is TGTGCCAGCAGCTTGGGGGGGCATGAGCAGTTCTTC. It yields the protein CASSLGGHEQFF.

This chain joins TRBV5-1 and TRBJ1-2; perhaps TRBD1 as D (6 bases). Per the germline V gene, CDR1 is SGHRS and CDR2 is YFSETQ. V lost 1 base and J 1 base, leaving 17 bases between the germline ends. The CDR3 totals 17 residues. Written as DNA, the CDR3 is TGCGCCAGCAGCTTGCCTCGGGGGCCGCTCAATAACTATGGCTACACCTTC. Translating gives CASSLPRGPLNNYGYTF.

V and J are TRBV5-1 and TRBJ2-5; TRBD1 matches 10 bases. Per the germline V gene, CDR1 is SGHRS and CDR2 is YFSETQ. The CDR3 extends over 15 amino acids. The trim removed 0 bases at V and 3 bases at J, leaving 2 bases unmatched. CDR3 DNA sequence: TGCGCCAGCAGCTTGGCCGGACAGGGGGAAGAGACCCAGTACTTC. This encodes CASSLAGQGEETQYF.

The gene calls are TRBV15 and TRBJ2-3; the D gene is possibly TRBD2 (6 bases). Germline V lookup: CDR1 LNHNV, CDR2 YYDKDF (reference sequence). Trimming cost V 0 bases and J 1 base, with 14 bases left between them. The CDR3 consists of 17 residues. The CDR3 DNA follows: TGTGCCACCAGCAGAGACGGGAGCGTCTCAGGCACAGATACGCAGTATTTT. This sequence encodes CATSRDGSVSGTDTQYF. Looking up the rest from reference TRBV15 and TRBJ2-3 gives the full variable domain: DAMVIQNPRYQVTQFGKPVTLSCSQTLNHNVMYWYQQKSSQAPKLLFHYYDKDFNNEADTPDNFQSRRPNTSFCFLDIRSPGLGDTAMYLCATSRDGSVSGTDTQYFGPGTRLTVL.

This clone has a single count. The chain links TRBV9 to TRBJ2-5; D is possibly TRBD2 (5 bases). The germline V and J ends were trimmed by 0 bases and 5 bases, with 17 bases remaining between them. The V gene's germline CDR1 is SGDLS and CDR2 YYNGEE. The CDR3 spans 16 residues. CDR3 region: CASSVGLRTGTETQYF. CDR3 DNA sequence: TGTGCCAGCAGCGTAGGACTTAGGACGGGAACGGAGACCCAGTACTTC.

J is TRBJ1-1 and V is TRBV27, with D perhaps TRBD1 (6 bases). Trimming stripped 2 bases from V and 4 bases from J, with 11 bases between. Looked up from germline, CDR1 is MNHEY and CDR2 is SMNVEV (reference sequence). The CDR3 is 14 residues long. In DNA, the CDR3 is TGTGCCAGCAGTTTAGGGGGGGCCGCCACTGAAGCTTTCTTT. Its translation is CASSLGGAATEAFF.